Following are 19 T cell receptor beta chains from one sample sequenced in a study of T cell changes during pregnancy in multiple sclerosis. This table comes from immunoSEQ multiplex PCR, and its TCRdb copy is limited to in-frame clones, with some not included. There are about 75,000 clones in the sample; around nine tenths occur only once, and about 0.45% lies in the top ten. The sequenced sample was CD4+ T cells from peripheral blood mononuclear cells, obtained before pregnancy. The receptors shown here come from a female donor with multiple sclerosis, enrolled in a pregnancy study.

The chain combines TRBV28 with TRBJ1-3, with a possible D match to TRBD1 (6 bases). Germline assignment: CDR1 MDHEN and CDR2 SYDVKM. This CDR3 is 18 amino acids long. Trimming shortened V by 3 bases and J by 0 bases, and 18 bases separated the two germline ends. The CDR3 protein is CASSFVGQGFLSGNTIYF. CDR3 nucleotide sequence: TGTGCCAGCAGTTTTGTGGGACAAGGCTTTCTCTCTGGAAACACCATATATTTT.

There are a few counts of this clone. V gene TRBV5-1 combines with J gene TRBJ2-2, with TRBD2 identical over 13 bases. The ends lost 4 bases at V and 4 bases at J; junction bases unmatched: 7. The CDR3 totals 17 residues. CDR1 and CDR2 from the germline V gene are SGHRS and YFSETQ. CDR3 DNA sequence: TGCGCCAGCAGCACGGGACTAGCGGGGTTCTTCACCGGGGAGCTGTTTTTT. Translating gives CASSTGLAGFFTGELFF.

This chain uses TRBV9 with TRBJ1-5, with TRBD1 matching over 8 bases. CDR3 length equals 21 residues. Germline V gives CDR1 SGDLS, CDR2 YYNGEE. V gave up 1 base and J gave up 6 bases; unmatched junction bases: 24. CDR3 sequence reads: CASSVSWTGKFHSNRGQPQHF. DNA of the CDR3: TGTGCCAGCAGCGTAAGTTGGACAGGGAAGTTCCACTCAAATAGAGGTCAGCCCCAGCATTTT.

The chain joins TRBV18 to TRBJ1-2, with unresolved D. Germline V CDR1 and CDR2: KGHSH, LQKENI. The CDR3 has 13 amino acids. The V end was cut by 3 bases, the J end by 5 bases, with 10 bases between. The CDR3 protein is CASSPRVAYGYTF. In nucleotides, the CDR3 is TGTGCCAGCTCACCGAGGGTAGCGTATGGCTACACCTTC.

V gene TRBV6-5 combines with J gene TRBJ2-1, with a weak D call TRBD2 (6 bases). Germline-derived CDR1 and CDR2 are MNHEY and SVGAGI. The CDR3 length is 13 residues. Between the trimmed V and J ends, which lost 5 bases and 8 bases, there was a span of 13 bases. CDR3 region: CASSLRWGDEQFF. In DNA form, the CDR3 reads TGTGCCAGCAGTCTTCGGTGGGGGGATGAGCAGTTCTTC.

This rearrangement joins TRBV29-1 to TRBJ1-2; 11 bases are a match to TRBD1. The CDR3 covers 14 residues. Per the germline V gene, CDR1 is SQVTM and CDR2 is ANQGSEA. The V segment lost 3 bases and the J segment 7 bases; nucleotides outside the gene matches: 7. CDR3 amino acids: CSVEGQGELSGYTF. The CDR3 bases are TGCAGCGTTGAGGGACAGGGGGAATTGTCTGGCTACACCTTC.

The genes are TRBV19 and TRBJ2-1, with TRBD2 identical over 14 bases. The CDR3 length is 16 residues. Germline CDR1 LNHDA, CDR2 SQIVND (reference sequence). V dropped 5 bases and J dropped 8; count of bases not matched to a gene: 8. The CDR3 DNA reads TGTGCCAGTAGTCCTTTGACTAGCGGGGGGGTCTATGAGCAGTTCTTC. This gives the protein CASSPLTSGGVYEQFF.

This sequence joins TRBV7-2 and TRBJ2-7; 11 bases line up with TRBD2. Losses at the gene ends were 0 bases for V and 1 base for J; bases not matched to a gene: 2. In germline, CDR1 is SGHTA, CDR2 FQGNSA. The CDR3 totals 16 residues. The CDR3 nucleotides are TGTGCCAGCAGCTTAGCACTAGCGGGAGAATCCTACGAGCAGTACTTC. It encodes CASSLALAGESYEQYF.

V is TRBV9 and J is TRBJ2-2; perhaps TRBD1 as D (5 bases). This CDR3 has 15 residues. Trimming pared 4 bases from V and 0 bases from J, leaving 10 bases between. Germline V lookup: CDR1 SGDLS, CDR2 YYNGEE. CDR3: CASSLQDANTGELFF. For the CDR3, the DNA is TGTGCCAGCAGCTTACAGGACGCGAACACCGGGGAGCTGTTTTTT. Using reference TRBV9 and TRBJ2-2 for the parts outside the CDR3, the full variable domain is DSGVTQTPKHLITATGQRVTLRCSPRSGDLSVYWYQQSLDQGLQFLIQYYNGEERAKGNILERFSAQQFPDLHSELNLSSLELGDSALYFCASSLQDANTGELFFGEGSRLTVL.

The chain recombines TRBV9 with TRBJ1-6, with TRBD1 matching 7 bases. Trimming at V came to 4 bases and at J to 7 bases, leaving 11 bases not matched to a gene. From germline, CDR1 is SGDLS and CDR2 YYNGEE. There are 16 residues in the CDR3. The CDR3 DNA reads TGTGCCAGCAGCCCCCAGATTTGGGACAGAAATTCACCCCTCCACTTT. Protein: CASSPQIWDRNSPLHF.

The chain has TRBV18 and TRBJ2-3; D not certain. The CDR3 is made up of 14 amino acids. CDR1 is KGHSH, CDR2 LQKENI, per germline. The ends were cut back, 2 bases at V and 0 bases at J, with 6 bases in the middle. In DNA, the CDR3 is TGTGCCAGCTCACCAGACTCAAGCACAGATACGCAGTATTTT. Translating it yields CASSPDSSTDTQYF.

This rearrangement joins TRBV29-1 to TRBJ2-5; 11 bases are a match to TRBD2. The CDR3 spans 14 residues. CDR1 and CDR2 from the germline V gene are SQVTM and ANQGSEA. With 7 bases clipped from V and 2 bases from J, the junction kept 6 bases outside the gene matches. The CDR3 coding sequence is TGCAGCGGTAGACTAGCGGGATTACAAGAGACCCAGTACTTC. It codes for CSGRLAGLQETQYF.

This clone was observed a handful of times. The V gene is TRBV20-1, the J gene TRBJ1-2; 10 bases align to TRBD1. Germline CDR1 DFQATT, CDR2 SNEGSKA (reference sequence). This CDR3 spans 11 amino acids. V lost 6 bases to trimming and J lost 11 bases; unmatched junction nucleotides: 6. The CDR3, as DNA: TGCAGTGCCGGGACAGGGGTTGGGTACACCTTC. Residues: CSAGTGVGYTF.

V usage is TRBV5-1 and J usage is TRBJ2-7, with TRBD2 matching 11 bases. Germline V gene data show CDR1 as SGHRS and CDR2 as YFSETQ. V was clipped by 2 bases and J by 0 bases; unmatched bases: 4. CDR3 length: 16 residues. The CDR3 coding sequence is TGCGCCAGCAGCTTCACCGGGACTAGCGGCTCCTACGAGCAGTACTTC. This translates into CASSFTGTSGSYEQYF.

On this clone: Germline is not matched at one junction end, which may reflect a read error. Different DNA sequences within this sample yield the same CDR3. The rearrangement uses TRBV27 and TRBJ2-7, with 8 bases lining up with TRBD2. Germline V gene sequence: CDR1 MNHEY, CDR2 SMNVEV (reference sequence). The CDR3 is 13 residues long. CDR3 protein: CATTRAGAYEQYF. CDR3 nucleotides: TGTGCCACCACCCGAGCGGGAGCCTACGAGCAGTACTTT.

This sequence joins TRBV7-9 and TRBJ1-2, with 7 nucleotides matching TRBD1. Unmatched junction bases numbered 15, after V lost 6 bases and J lost 11 bases. In germline, CDR1 is SEHNR, CDR2 FQNEAQ (reference sequence). CDR3 length: 14 residues. In DNA form, the CDR3 reads TGTGCCAGCAGTTTAACCGGGACAGCGAACTCTTACACCTTC. It encodes CASSLTGTANSYTF.

This clone has only one observation. The chain combines TRBV10-3 with TRBJ1-5; possibly TRBD1 for D (6 bases). CDR3 length: 17 amino acids. Trimming cost V 10 bases and J 3 bases, with 25 bases left between them. Per the germline V gene, CDR1 is ENHRY and CDR2 is SYGVKD. CDR3 loop: CATNSRGDTGHNQPQHF. CDR3 sequence (DNA): TGTGCCACGAACTCCCGGGGGGACACAGGGCACAATCAGCCCCAGCATTTT.

The chain employs TRBV9 and TRBJ2-5; tentatively, D is TRBD2 (7 bases). Between the trimmed V and J ends, which lost 0 bases and 4 bases, there was a span of 13 bases. Germline V lookup: CDR1 SGDLS, CDR2 YYNGEE. This CDR3 comprises 15 residues. The CDR3 nucleotides read TGTGCCAGCAGCGTAGGGGGGGGGCCGGGAGAGACCCAGTACTTC. This codes for CASSVGGGPGETQYF.

The genes are TRBV7-2 and TRBJ2-1; TRBD1 is a possible D gene (5 bases). Germline CDR1 and CDR2: SGHTA and FQGNSA. The CDR3 is 15 residues long. V lost 1 base, J lost 5 bases, and 12 bases lay in between. As DNA, the CDR3 is TGTGCCAGCAGCTTAGAGGGCAGGGAAAACAATGAGCAGTTCTTC. Translating it yields CASSLEGRENNEQFF.